Below, 10 T cell receptor beta chains from the same sample are listed, as sequenced in a study of blood T cell repertoires in COVID-19. The assay was immunoSEQ multiplex PCR, and TCRdb's table has in-frame clones only and misses some. The sample yields approximately 170,000 clones, around nine tenths seen once. Sequencing was carried out using peripheral blood. The receptors derive from a man in his 70s with acute or convalescent COVID-19.

V usage is TRBV28 and J usage is TRBJ1-2; TRBD1 matches at 7 bases. Germline loops: CDR1 MDHEN, CDR2 SYDVKM. The CDR3 extends over 12 amino acids. The chain's CDR3 is CAIATGPYGYTF. CDR3 in DNA: TGTGCTATCGCGACAGGGCCCTATGGCTACACCTTC.

The chain combines TRBV5-4 with TRBJ1-2; weak D call: TRBD1 (5 bases). CDR3 length: 14 residues. From germline, CDR1 is SGHNT and CDR2 YYREEE (reference sequence). V dropped 1 base and J dropped 0 bases, with 7 bases sitting between them. For the CDR3, the DNA is TGTGCCAGCAGCTTGACAGGTTCTAACTATGGCTACACCTTC. It specifies CASSLTGSNYGYTF.

V and J are TRBV6-5 and TRBJ1-2; D is uncertain. In germline, CDR1 is MNHEY, CDR2 SVGAGI. The V end lost 7 bases, the J end lost 7 bases, and 16 bases lay between the germline ends. The CDR3 is 13 residues long. The CDR3 loop reads CASKEEGVSGYTF. CDR3 DNA: TGTGCCAGCAAAGAGGAGGGAGTTAGTGGCTACACCTTC.

The chain joins TRBV27 to TRBJ1-2, with D perhaps matching TRBD1 (5 bases). CDR3 length: 15 residues. V was trimmed by 5 bases and J by 3 bases, leaving 16 bases between them. The germline V gene has CDR1 MNHEY and CDR2 SMNVEV (reference sequence). CDR3 sequence (DNA): TGTGCCAGCAGTCCAGGTGGGGGGGTCGACTATGGCTACACCTTC. Amino acid sequence: CASSPGGGVDYGYTF.

This chain links TRBV3-1 (or the pseudogene TRBV3-2) with TRBJ2-1, with 11 bases matching TRBD1. Germline loops: CDR1 LGHDT, CDR2 YNNKEL (reference sequence). The V gene end was trimmed by 4 bases and the J gene end by 7 bases; junction bases not matched to a gene: 9. The CDR3 loop spans 16 amino acids. The CDR3 protein is CASSRLPGQGENEQFF. In DNA form, the CDR3 reads TGTGCCAGCAGCCGATTGCCGGGACAGGGGGAGAATGAGCAGTTCTTC.

This rearrangement joins TRBV30 to TRBJ1-3; tentatively, D is TRBD1 (5 bases). Germline values: CDR1 GTSNPN, CDR2 SVGIG (reference sequence). Trimming removed 2 bases at V and 0 bases at J, with 11 bases between. The CDR3 has 15 residues. The CDR3 here is CAWSPLGGSGNTIYF. In nucleotides, the CDR3 is TGTGCCTGGAGTCCCCTGGGGGGCTCTGGAAACACCATATATTTT.

The J gene is TRBJ2-4, the V gene TRBV12-3 or TRBV12-4, with 8 bases identical to TRBD1. V was clipped by 7 bases and J by 7 bases; unmatched bases: 6. The CDR3 is made up of 13 amino acids. CDR3 loop: CASTQGARNIQYF. In DNA, the CDR3 is TGTGCCAGCACCCAGGGGGCTCGGAACATTCAGTACTTC.

This sequence joins TRBV28 and TRBJ1-1, with TRBD1 as a possible D gene (5 bases). Germline V gene lookup returns CDR1 MDHEN and CDR2 SYDVKM. CDR3 length: 14 residues. Trimming left V 6 bases short and J 2 bases short, with 13 bases between. In DNA, the CDR3 is TGTGCCAGCAGCTCTGGGGGGTACAACACTGAAGCTTTCTTT. This codes for CASSSGGYNTEAFF.

The chain is built from TRBV18 and TRBJ1-4; D ambiguous. This CDR3 is 14 amino acids long. Per germline, CDR1 KGHSH and CDR2 LQKENI. Trimming took off 5 bases at V and 8 bases at J, with 15 bases between the two ends. In DNA form, the CDR3 reads TGTGCCAGCTCATTATGGGCAGACCGGGAAAAACTGTTTTTT. Amino acid sequence: CASSLWADREKLFF. Combining the CDR3 with reference TRBV18 and TRBJ1-4 gives the whole variable domain NAGVMQNPRHLVRRRGQEARLRCSPMKGHSHVYWYRQLPEEGLKFMVYLQKENIIDESGMPKERFSAEFPKEGPSILRIQQVVRGDSAAYFCASSLWADREKLFFGSGTQLSVL.

This chain uses TRBV6-4 with TRBJ1-2, with D perhaps TRBD1 (6 bases). V lost 3 bases, J lost 5 bases, and 7 bases lay in between. The CDR3 consists of 12 residues. Germline CDR1 MRHNA, CDR2 SNTAGT. The CDR3 sequence is CASSEGGYGYTF. Written as DNA, the CDR3 is TGTGCCAGCAGTGAAGGGGGATATGGCTACACCTTC.